The clone carrying this T cell receptor beta chain came up many times. No antigen is known for it. The sample originates from a study of regulatory T cells in long-lasting Graves disease. According to the study, TCR beta libraries were built with iRepertoire HTBI primers and CDR3-region Arm-PCR. In the authors' methods: Sample data revealed fewer than 70 TRBV and 14 TRBJ segments. Using its own MiXCR run on the multiplex PCR reads, TCRdb lists one record per CDR3 protein. The V and J calls were not made by the authors but by TCRdb's processing. This table has 390,000 or so distinct CDR3 sequences, roughly 10% appearing once. Overall study results and limits: With 2,500 to 3,500 shared public clonotypes, persistent patients exceeded new patients, who shared just over 950.

Time point: newly diagnosed GD, antithyroid drugs for less than 3 months. The TCR library was made from RNA that had been extracted from PBMCs in TRIzol. CDR1 MNHNS and CDR2 SASEGT come from the germline V gene. V gave up 6 bases and J gave up 5 bases, with 7 bases separating them. The CDR3 totals 12 residues. The sample also formed part of further work on T cells in Graves' hyperthyroidism and ophthalmopathy. From that paper: The study left out patients who had uncontrolled infection, other autoimmune disease, pregnancy or lactation. Most expanded thyroid clonotypes above 0.001 also appeared in blood.

This chain uses TRBV6-1 with TRBJ2-2; D call uncertain. The specimen was peripheral blood mononuclear cells (PBMCs), collected at new diagnosis, from a patient treated with antithyroid drugs. This clonotype was sampled from a woman aged 18-29 years with Graves disease. The DNA of the CDR3 is TGTGCCAGCAGCCATCAGACCGGGGAGCTGTTTTTT. It specifies CASSHQTGELFF.